The entry that follows covers one T cell receptor (beta chain) sequence. Profiled with immunoSEQ multiplex PCR; TCRdb holds only in-frame clones, not every one. The sample lists hundreds of thousands of clones; roughly 90% were seen once. The sample originates from a study of Ad26.COV2.S vaccination and SARS-CoV-2 variants. Germline V lookup: CDR1 LGHNT, CDR2 FRNRAP. The length of the CDR3 is 15 residues. Trimming left V 2 bases short and J 4 bases short, with 13 bases between. As to treatment: about 20 received Ad26.COV2.S at low or high dose, single or two shots; roughly 5 received placebo; per-sample allocation not given. Samples came from day 63 after the first vaccine or placebo injection. Aged 18-55 years, donor was enrolled in Boston in the early 2020s.

The chain links TRBV12-5 to TRBJ2-3; maybe TRBD1 (5 bases). Sample: peripheral blood, taken in a trial of Ad26.COV2.S vaccine versus placebo. The sequence was collected from a person aged 18-65 years who received the Ad26.COV2.S COVID-19 vaccine or a placebo. CDR3 nucleotides: TGTGCTAGTGGTTTGTTACGGCAGGGCGCAGATACGCAGTATTTT. Encoded protein: CASGLLRQGADTQYF.